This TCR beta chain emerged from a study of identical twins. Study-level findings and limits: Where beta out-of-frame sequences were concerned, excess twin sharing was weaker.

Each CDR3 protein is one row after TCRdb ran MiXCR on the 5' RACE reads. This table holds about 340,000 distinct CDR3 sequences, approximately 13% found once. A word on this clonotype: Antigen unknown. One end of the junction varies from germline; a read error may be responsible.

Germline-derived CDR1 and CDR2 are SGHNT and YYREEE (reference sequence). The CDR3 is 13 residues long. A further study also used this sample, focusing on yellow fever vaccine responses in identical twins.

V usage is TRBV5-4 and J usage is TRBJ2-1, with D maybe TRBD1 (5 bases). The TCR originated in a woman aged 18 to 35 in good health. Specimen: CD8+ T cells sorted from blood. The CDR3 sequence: CASSYQGRFEHFF. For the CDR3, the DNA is TGTGCCAGCAGCTATCAGGGTCGGTTTGAGCATTTCTTC.